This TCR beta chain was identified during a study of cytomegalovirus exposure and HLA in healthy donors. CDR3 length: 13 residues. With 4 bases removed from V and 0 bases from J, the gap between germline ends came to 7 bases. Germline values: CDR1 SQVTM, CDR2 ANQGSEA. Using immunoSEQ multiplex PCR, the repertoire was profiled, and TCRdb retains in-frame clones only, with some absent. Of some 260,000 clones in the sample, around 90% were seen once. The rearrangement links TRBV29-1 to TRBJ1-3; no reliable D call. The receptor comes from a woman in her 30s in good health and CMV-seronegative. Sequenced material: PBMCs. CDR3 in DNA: TGCAGCGTTGTTGTGGACTCTGGAAACACCATATATTTT. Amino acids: CSVVVDSGNTIYF.